The 22 T cell receptor beta chains below come from one sample, sequenced in a study of STAT3 mutations in large granular lymphocyte leukemia (dated by TCRdb to between 2018 and 2020). The method behind the library was the immunoSEQ multiplex PCR assay. The immuneACCESS repertoire file appears here via TCRdb, limited to in-frame rearrangements. These files lack a portion of the clones; in checked studies, under half of the deficit traces to unresolved V genes, and the cause of the others is not known. The sample data list 4,000 to 6,000 clones, and 60% to 80% of these were observed just once. Around half of the sample lies in the top ten. Their antigen targets remain unknown. What the study reported, not specific to this receptor: At least one immunodominant TCRbeta clonotype was present in every T-LGLL patient, and multiple immunodominant subclonotypes appeared in about half of the T-LGLL patients.

Source material: PBMCs. These receptors were collected from a human donor with T large granular lymphocyte leukemia. Some clones in this sample may be carry-over from other donors' samples.

By its share, this clone is medium-sized. This chain links TRBV30 with TRBJ1-1; D remains ambiguous. This CDR3 comprises 11 residues. The germline gives CDR1 GTSNPN, CDR2 SVGIG (reference sequence). Trimming left V 5 bases short and J 8 bases short, with 12 bases between. The CDR3, as DNA: TGTGCCTGGGACAAGTATGGAGAAGCTTTCTTT. As protein: CAWDKYGEAFF.

The chain has TRBV29-1 and TRBJ2-1; 9 bases map to TRBD1. With V trimmed by 5 bases and J by 3 bases, 5 bases remained unmatched. This CDR3 spans 14 amino acids. Per the germline V gene, CDR1 is SQVTM and CDR2 is ANQGSEA. The chain's CDR3 is CSVTPGQGYNEQFF. The CDR3 DNA follows: TGCAGCGTTACACCGGGACAGGGCTACAATGAGCAGTTCTTC.

The chain joins TRBV30 to TRBJ2-2; D unclear. The V gene lost 5 bases and the J gene lost 5 bases, with 18 bases spanning the gap. Germline V gene lookup returns CDR1 GTSNPN and CDR2 SVGIG (reference sequence). This CDR3 is built from 15 residues. In DNA form, the CDR3 reads TGTGCCTGGCATGATGGAGTCAGGTTTACCGGGGAGCTGTTTTTT. Translating it yields CAWHDGVRFTGELFF.

The chain employs TRBV29-1 and TRBJ2-7, with a tentative D call TRBD1 (5 bases). Trimming cost V 1 base and J 0 bases, with 16 bases left between them. The CDR3 has 16 residues. Germline V gene data show CDR1 as SQVTM and CDR2 as ANQGSEA. The CDR3 here is CSVEGAQGYSSYEQYF. As DNA, the CDR3 is TGCAGCGTTGAAGGGGCTCAGGGCTACTCCTCCTACGAGCAGTACTTC.

The chain recombines TRBV13 with TRBJ1-1, with a weak D call TRBD1 (5 bases). The CDR3 runs to 14 residues. Germline loops: CDR1 PRHDT, CDR2 FYEKMQ (reference sequence). V was pared by 1 base and J by 4 bases, with 10 bases between. CDR3 region: CASSLEEGSTEAFF. CDR3 DNA sequence: TGTGCCAGCAGCTTAGAGGAGGGGAGCACTGAAGCTTTCTTT. Combining the CDR3 with reference TRBV13 and TRBJ1-1 gives the whole variable domain AAGVIQSPRHLIKEKRETATLKCYPIPRHDTVYWYQQGPGQDPQFLISFYEKMQSDKGSIPDRFSAQQFSDYHSELNMSSLELGDSALYFCASSLEEGSTEAFFGQGTRLTVV.

The chain uses TRBV29-1 and TRBJ2-4; 9 nucleotides line up with TRBD1. CDR1 is SQVTM, CDR2 ANQGSEA, per germline. This CDR3 is 15 amino acids long. V dropped 4 bases and J dropped 0; count of bases not matched to a gene: 4. The DNA of the CDR3 is TGCAGCGTTGTAAGACAGGGGGGAGCCAAAAACATTCAGTACTTC. Amino acid sequence: CSVVRQGGAKNIQYF. Full variable domain (rest looked up from reference TRBV29-1 and TRBJ2-4): SAVISQKPSRDICQRGTSLTIQCQVDSQVTMMFWYRQQPGQSLTLIATANQGSEATYESGFVIDKFPISRPNLTFSTLTVSNMSPEDSSIYLCSVVRQGGAKNIQYFGAGTRLSVL.

The chain joins TRBV5-6 to TRBJ1-1; D remains unclear. Germline loops: CDR1 SGHDT, CDR2 YYEEEE. The CDR3 covers 13 residues. V shed 0 bases and J shed 4 bases, with 7 bases lying between them. The CDR3 sequence is CASSLDRGTEAFF. CDR3 coding DNA: TGTGCCAGCAGCTTGGATCGGGGCACTGAAGCTTTCTTT. Supplemented by reference TRBV5-6 and TRBJ1-1, the full variable domain reads DAGVTQSPTHLIKTRGQQVTLRCSPKSGHDTVSWYQQALGQGPQFIFQYYEEEERQRGNFPDRFSGHQFPNYSSELNVNALLLGDSALYLCASSLDRGTEAFFGQGTRLTVV.

This sequence joins TRBV5-6 and TRBJ2-3; D is perhaps TRBD1 (5 bases). CDR1 is SGHDT and CDR2 is YYEEEE in the germline V gene. The ends were cut back, 0 bases at V and 4 bases at J, with 12 bases in the middle. The CDR3 is made up of 15 amino acids. This CDR3 is CASSLEAGFADTQYF. The CDR3, as DNA: TGTGCCAGCAGCTTGGAGGCAGGGTTCGCAGATACGCAGTATTTT.

The gene calls are TRBV30 and TRBJ2-5; D perhaps matches TRBD2 (6 bases). The germline V and J ends were trimmed by 5 bases and 4 bases, with 17 bases remaining between them. Germline V gives CDR1 GTSNPN, CDR2 SVGIG (reference sequence). The CDR3 runs 14 residues. The CDR3 protein is CAWEDSLRGETQYF. CDR3 in DNA: TGTGCCTGGGAGGACTCGCTGCGGGGAGAGACCCAGTACTTC.

This clone is classed as medium-sized (0.01 to 0.1%). This chain links TRBV2 with TRBJ1-1, with D uncertain. The CDR3 loop spans 13 amino acids. CDR1 and CDR2 (germline): SNHLY, FYNNEI. The V gene lost 7 bases and the J gene lost 1 base, with 10 bases spanning the gap. The CDR3 DNA sequence: TGTGCCAGCACGAGGGTTTGGAACACTGAAGCTTTCTTT. Translating gives CASTRVWNTEAFF. The entire variable domain, with the rest obtained from reference TRBV2 and TRBJ1-1, is as follows: EPEVTQTPSHQVTQMGQEVILRCVPISNHLYFYWYRQILGQKVEFLVSFYNNEISEKSEIFDDQFSVERPDGSNFTLKIRSTKLEDSAMYFCASTRVWNTEAFFGQGTRLTVV.

This chain links TRBV7-9 with TRBJ2-7; 11 bases map to TRBD2. Germline V gene sequence: CDR1 SEHNR, CDR2 FQNEAQ (reference sequence). The trim removed 5 bases at V and 2 bases at J, leaving 17 bases unmatched. The CDR3 consists of 19 residues. CDR3 nucleotide sequence: TGTGCCAGCAGCCGGCGGACTAGCGGGCCGGATGGATGGGCCTACGAGCAGTACTTC. The encoded protein is CASSRRTSGPDGWAYEQYF.

The rearrangement uses TRBV7-9 and TRBJ1-5; D ambiguous. With 4 bases removed from V and 3 bases from J, the gap between germline ends came to 7 bases. The CDR3 spans 13 residues. Per germline, CDR1 SEHNR and CDR2 FQNEAQ (reference sequence). In nucleotides, the CDR3 is TGTGCCAGCAGCTACAGCCACAATCAGCCCCAGCATTTT. Protein sequence: CASSYSHNQPQHF. Variable domain in full (rest from reference TRBV7-9 and TRBJ1-5): DTGVSQNPRHKITKRGQNVTFRCDPISEHNRLYWYRQTLGQGPEFLTYFQNEAQLEKSRLLSDRFSAERPKGSFSTLEIQRTEQGDSAMYLCASSYSHNQPQHFGDGTRLSIL.

This clone was detected a few times. The chain is built from TRBV30 and TRBJ2-3; a weak D match, TRBD2 (6 bases). CDR3 length: 14 residues. From germline, CDR1 is GTSNPN and CDR2 SVGIG (reference sequence). Trimming took 8 bases from V and 4 from J, leaving 19 bases between them. CDR3 nucleotides: TGTGCCCTGGTGACGGGTAGCGGCCCAGATACGCAGTATTTT. Amino acids: CALVTGSGPDTQYF.

V and J are TRBV5-4 and TRBJ1-2; possible D gene TRBD1, 6 bases. The germline CDR1 and CDR2 sequences are SGHNT and YYREEE (reference sequence). The length of the CDR3 is 17 residues. V lost 2 bases and J 3 bases, leaving 20 bases between the germline ends. The CDR3, as DNA: TGTGCCAGCAGCTTAAAAAGGACAGCCCCTGGACACTATGGCTACACCTTC. Its translation: CASSLKRTAPGHYGYTF.

The chain links TRBV7-9 to TRBJ2-1; 8 positions agree with TRBD2. Trimming at V came to 0 bases and at J to 3 bases, leaving 1 base not matched to a gene. CDR1 is SEHNR and CDR2 is FQNEAQ in the germline V gene (reference sequence). This CDR3 comprises 15 residues. CDR3 sequence (DNA): TGTGCCAGCAGCTTAGCGCGGGGGGACTACAATGAGCAGTTCTTC. The encoded protein is CASSLARGDYNEQFF.

The rearrangement uses TRBV29-1 and TRBJ1-2; 9 bases align to TRBD1. CDR1 and CDR2 from the germline V gene are SQVTM and ANQGSEA. This CDR3 has 13 amino acids. J lost 2 bases, V lost 6 bases, and 4 bases had no gene match. The CDR3 here is CSVLQGANYGYTF. CDR3 DNA: TGCAGCGTCTTACAGGGGGCCAACTATGGCTACACCTTC.

J is TRBJ2-3 and V is TRBV5-1; tentative D call: TRBD1 (6 bases). Per germline, CDR1 SGHRS and CDR2 YFSETQ. V lost 4 bases, J lost 0 bases, and 9 bases lay in between. The CDR3 has 14 residues. CDR3 protein: CASSGGQSTDTQYF. Here the CDR3 DNA reads TGCGCCAGCAGCGGCGGACAGAGCACAGATACGCAGTATTTT.

The chain is built from TRBV5-4 and TRBJ2-7; 7 bases are a match to TRBD2. This CDR3 contains 15 residues. V shed 0 bases, J shed 2 bases, and the junction held 5 bases outside the gene matches. Per the germline V gene, CDR1 is SGHNT and CDR2 is YYREEE (reference sequence). CDR3 in amino acids: CASSLGTSAAYEQYF. CDR3 sequence (DNA): TGTGCCAGCAGCTTGGGAACTAGCGCAGCCTACGAGCAGTACTTC.

CDR3 loop: CASSSQPTATDTQYF. In DNA, the CDR3 is TGTGCCAGCAGCTCTCAACCGACAGCCACAGATACGCAGTATTTT. The J gene is TRBJ2-3, the V gene TRBV13; tentatively, D is TRBD1 (5 bases). The CDR3 sequence is 15 residues long. Looked up from germline, CDR1 is PRHDT and CDR2 is FYEKMQ (reference sequence). The V end lost 4 bases, the J end lost 2 bases, and 13 bases lay between the germline ends. Together with reference TRBV13 and TRBJ2-3, the CDR3 gives the full variable domain: AAGVIQSPRHLIKEKRETATLKCYPIPRHDTVYWYQQGPGQDPQFLISFYEKMQSDKGSIPDRFSAQQFSDYHSELNMSSLELGDSALYFCASSSQPTATDTQYFGPGTRLTVL.

The chain joins TRBV27 to TRBJ2-7; D might be TRBD1 (6 bases). The CDR3 has 15 amino acids. Deletions cut 4 bases from V and 3 bases from J, with 16 bases between. The germline V gene encodes CDR1 MNHEY and CDR2 SMNVEV (reference sequence). CDR3 DNA: TGTGCCAGCAGTTCCCGGGCAGGGGTGAGCTACGAGCAGTACTTC. It is translated as CASSSRAGVSYEQYF.

V gene TRBV30 combines with J gene TRBJ1-2, with D possibly TRBD1 on 5 matching bases. Trimming shortened V by 3 bases and J by 3 bases, and 14 bases separated the two germline ends. The CDR3 contains 14 residues. CDR1 is GTSNPN and CDR2 is SVGIG in the germline V gene (reference sequence). CDR3 sequence reads: CAWRPGGPYYGYTF. The CDR3 DNA reads TGTGCCTGGAGGCCCGGGGGTCCCTACTATGGCTACACCTTC.

The chain uses TRBV18 and TRBJ2-3; D is undetermined. CDR1 KGHSH and CDR2 LQKENI come from the germline V gene. CDR3 length: 14 residues. The V gene lost 3 bases and the J gene lost 0 bases, with 7 bases spanning the gap. The CDR3 DNA reads as TGTGCCAGCTCACCGTACGTGAGCACAGATACGCAGTATTTT. Translated: CASSPYVSTDTQYF.